These 30 T cell receptor beta chains share one sample of origin, sequenced in a study of T-cell memory formation after mild COVID-19. One entry per CDR3 protein results from TCRdb running MiXCR on the 5' RACE reads. This table has 150,000 to 200,000 distinct CDR3 sequences, about 28% appearing once. The sequencing sample was made of PBMCs or a T cell subset sorted from them (not recorded which). The receptors here all came from an adult woman who had mild COVID-19 (a few samples of this study predate the infection). Cell type and time point are not known.

This sequence joins TRBV18 and TRBJ1-6; D remains ambiguous. V was trimmed by 6 bases and J by 7 bases, leaving 7 bases between them. This CDR3 is 12 amino acids long. Germline loops: CDR1 KGHSH, CDR2 LQKENI. The CDR3 nucleotides are TGTGCCAGCTCTTCAGAGAATTCACCCCTCCACTTT. This translates into CASSSENSPLHF.

The chain links TRBV29-1 to TRBJ2-7; TRBD2 matches 15 bases. CDR1 is SQVTM and CDR2 is ANQGSEA in the germline V gene. CDR3 length: 15 amino acids. Trimming cost V 7 bases and J 3 bases; bases outside gene matches: 7. CDR3: CSAESGLAGGYEQYF. CDR3 in DNA: TGCAGCGCGGAATCGGGACTAGCGGGGGGCTACGAGCAGTACTTC.

The chain has TRBV7-2 and TRBJ2-3; D might be TRBD2 (5 bases). This CDR3 is 15 amino acids long. Deletions cut 5 bases from V and 2 bases from J, with 14 bases between. The V gene's germline CDR1 is SGHTA and CDR2 FQGNSA. CDR3 sequence reads: CASSPWRAATDTQYF. The CDR3 coding sequence is TGTGCCAGCAGCCCCTGGCGGGCGGCCACAGATACGCAGTATTTT.

The rearrangement uses TRBV29-1 and TRBJ2-7; 7 bases are shared with TRBD1. Germline V lookup: CDR1 SQVTM, CDR2 ANQGSEA. The CDR3 sequence is 14 residues long. The trim removed 1 base at V and 1 base at J, leaving 4 bases unmatched. The CDR3 nucleotides are TGCAGCGTTGAAGTGCCGGACAGGTCCTACGAGCAGTACTTC. Translation gives CSVEVPDRSYEQYF.

J is TRBJ1-2 and V is TRBV12-3 or TRBV12-4; tentative D call: TRBD1 (5 bases). V was pared by 5 bases and J by 4 bases, with 14 bases between. The CDR3 is 14 amino acids. The CDR3 nucleotides read TGTGCCAGCAGTCGAACCGGGACCACCTATGGCTACACCTTC. It is translated as CASSRTGTTYGYTF.

This clonotype came up a few times. The chain uses TRBV12-3 or TRBV12-4 and TRBJ2-7; possible D gene TRBD1, 6 bases. This CDR3 spans 14 amino acids. V gave up 5 bases and J gave up 7 bases, with 18 bases separating them. The CDR3 DNA follows: TGTGCCAGCAGTACACAGGGCTCGAATTTAGAGCAGTACTTC. Its protein is CASSTQGSNLEQYF.

The V call is TRBV7-2, the J call TRBJ2-7, with unresolved D. With 5 bases removed from V and 3 bases from J, the gap between germline ends came to 8 bases. This CDR3 contains 12 residues. Germline V CDR1 and CDR2: SGHTA, FQGNSA. CDR3: CASSRSSYEQYF. The CDR3 DNA follows: TGTGCCAGCAGCCGGAGCAGCTACGAGCAGTACTTC.

The rearrangement joins TRBV5-1 to TRBJ1-1; 11 positions agree with TRBD1. Germline V gives CDR1 SGHRS, CDR2 YFSETQ. This CDR3 is built from 16 residues. Losses at the gene ends were 4 bases for V and 0 bases for J; bases not matched to a gene: 5. DNA for the CDR3: TGCGCCAGCAGCCTGGACAGGGGGCAGGTGAACACTGAAGCTTTCTTT. Protein product: CASSLDRGQVNTEAFF.

The chain carries TRBV6-5 and TRBJ2-2, with no clear D. This CDR3 has 15 residues. Deletions cut 4 bases from V and 4 bases from J, with 13 bases between. Germline lookup yields CDR1 MNHEY and CDR2 SVGAGI. The CDR3 here is CASSFDSPSTGELFF. CDR3 DNA sequence: TGTGCCAGCAGTTTTGACTCACCTAGCACCGGGGAGCTGTTTTTT.

In this sample, this clonotype turned up once. CDR3 nucleotides: TGTGCCACCAGCGCGAGACAGACTCAAGAGACCCAGTACTTC. Translation gives CATSARQTQETQYF. The chain couples TRBV15 to TRBJ2-5, with a possible D match to TRBD1 (5 bases). The CDR3 has 14 residues. Between the trimmed V and J ends, which lost 5 bases and 2 bases, there was a span of 12 bases. Germline assignment: CDR1 LNHNV and CDR2 YYDKDF (reference sequence).

This clonotype was recorded at least ten times. This chain connects TRBV28 to TRBJ1-1, with 7 bases matching TRBD1. CDR3 length equals 14 residues. Germline loops: CDR1 MDHEN, CDR2 SYDVKM. Trimming took 4 bases from V and 1 from J; bases not matched to a gene: 3. The DNA of the CDR3 is TGTGCCAGCAGTTGGACAGGAAAGAACACTGAAGCTTTCTTT. Amino acids: CASSWTGKNTEAFF. Full variable domain (missing parts from reference TRBV28 and TRBJ1-1): DVKVTQSSRYLVKRTGEKVFLECVQDMDHENMFWYRQDPGLGLRLIYFSYDVKMKEKGDIPEGYSVSREKKERFSLILESASTNQTSMYLCASSWTGKNTEAFFGQGTRLTVV.

This chain uses TRBV7-9 with TRBJ2-7; 11 nucleotides match TRBD2. CDR1 and CDR2 from the germline V gene are SEHNR and FQNEAQ (reference sequence). There are 15 residues in the CDR3. V trimming: 5 bases; J trimming: 2 bases; junction bases outside the gene matches: 5. CDR3: CASSHTSGRTYEQYF. The CDR3 DNA reads TGTGCCAGCAGCCATACTAGCGGGAGAACCTACGAGCAGTACTTC.

The CDR3 sequence is CASSLRTVQETQYF. CDR3 DNA: TGTGCCAGCAGTTTAAGGACAGTCCAAGAGACCCAGTACTTC. The gene calls are TRBV12-3 or TRBV12-4 and TRBJ2-5; possibly TRBD1 for D (6 bases). The CDR3 covers 14 residues. V was pared by 2 bases and J by 1 base, with 8 bases between.

V usage is TRBV20-1 and J usage is TRBJ2-7, with 9 bases fitting TRBD1. This CDR3 is built from 16 residues. The germline V gene encodes CDR1 DFQATT and CDR2 SNEGSKA (reference sequence). V gave up 1 base and J gave up 1 base; unmatched junction bases: 8. The CDR3: CSARGDDRGSSYEQYF. In DNA, the CDR3 is TGCAGTGCTAGAGGAGATGACAGGGGGTCGTCCTACGAGCAGTACTTC.

The rearrangement links TRBV27 to TRBJ2-1; TRBD2 matches 7 bases. J gave up 6 bases and V 8 bases, and 7 bases lay outside the gene matches. The CDR3 spans 13 residues. Germline V lookup: CDR1 MNHEY, CDR2 SMNVEV (reference sequence). CDR3 loop: CASRSGVGNEQFF. CDR3 nucleotide sequence: TGTGCCAGCCGGAGCGGGGTTGGCAATGAGCAGTTCTTC.

The V gene is TRBV5-1, the J gene TRBJ1-5; TRBD1 matches 9 bases. J was trimmed by 7 bases and V by 5 bases; bases with no gene match: 7. The germline CDR1 and CDR2 sequences are SGHRS and YFSETQ. This CDR3 has 14 amino acids. CDR3 region: CASSYRTGEQPQHF. In DNA form, the CDR3 reads TGCGCCAGCAGTTACCGGACAGGGGAACAGCCCCAGCATTTT.

The rearrangement joins TRBV5-1 to TRBJ2-3, with D perhaps TRBD1 (5 bases). Per the germline V gene, CDR1 is SGHRS and CDR2 is YFSETQ. The CDR3 is 12 residues long. Trimming cost V 4 bases and J 4 bases, with 7 bases left between them. CDR3 residues: CASSPRADTQYF. CDR3 sequence (DNA): TGCGCCAGCAGCCCCAGGGCAGATACGCAGTATTTT.

The table lists this clonotype with a few counts. The CDR3 protein is CASSKTTSQQYF. CDR3 nucleotides: TGTGCCAGCAGCAAGACCACCTCGCAGCAGTACTTC. The V and J genes are TRBV6-5 and TRBJ2-7; no clear D. The ends were cut back, 6 bases at V and 8 bases at J, with 14 bases in the middle. CDR3 length: 12 residues. Germline V gene lookup returns CDR1 MNHEY and CDR2 SVGAGI.

The CDR3 sequence is CASSVHSTSTDTQYF. CDR3 bases: TGCGCCAGCAGCGTTCACAGTACTAGCACAGATACGCAGTATTTT. This chain joins TRBV5-1 and TRBJ2-3; D remains unclear. Germline CDR1 reads SGHRS; CDR2 reads YFSETQ. The CDR3 has 15 amino acids. Trimming cost V 4 bases and J 0 bases, with 12 bases left between them.

The sample holds a few counts of this clonotype. The chain employs TRBV4-3 and TRBJ2-1; a possible D gene is TRBD2 (5 bases). CDR3 length: 15 amino acids. Trimming removed 0 bases at V and 2 bases at J, with 8 bases between. Germline assignment: CDR1 LGHNA and CDR2 YSLEER. CDR3 sequence (DNA): TGCGCCAGCAGCCAAGACAGACTAACCTACAATGAGCAGTTCTTC. Its translation: CASSQDRLTYNEQFF.

This clonotype has only a few counts. The chain uses TRBV7-3 and TRBJ2-7; 10 nucleotides agree with TRBD2. Per the germline V gene, CDR1 is SGHTA and CDR2 is FQGTGA. V was pared by 5 bases and J by 2 bases, with 3 bases of the junction left unmatched. The CDR3 is 14 residues long. CDR3 in DNA: TGTGCCAGCAGCGTTAGCGGGGGGCCCTACGAGCAGTACTTC. It codes for CASSVSGGPYEQYF.

This chain links TRBV4-3 with TRBJ1-1; D not resolved. CDR3 length equals 15 residues. The V gene lost 0 bases and the J gene lost 4 bases, with 12 bases spanning the gap. The germline V gene encodes CDR1 LGHNA and CDR2 YSLEER. The CDR3 region is CASSQDEGPFTEAFF. Written as DNA, the CDR3 is TGCGCCAGCAGCCAAGATGAGGGCCCATTCACTGAAGCTTTCTTT.

This clonotype was seen a few times. This chain uses TRBV5-1 with TRBJ1-4, with D possibly TRBD1 on 6 matching bases. CDR1 SGHRS and CDR2 YFSETQ come from the germline V gene. The CDR3 contains 15 residues. Between the trimmed V and J ends, which lost 4 bases and 3 bases, there was a span of 13 bases. The CDR3: CASSLQTGSNEKLFF. As DNA, the CDR3 is TGCGCCAGCAGCCTTCAAACAGGGTCTAATGAAAAACTGTTTTTT.

This clonotype was detected only a few times. The rearrangement joins TRBV25-1 to TRBJ2-3; D is unresolved. In germline, CDR1 is MGHDK, CDR2 SYGVNS. The CDR3 is made up of 15 amino acids. V lost 5 bases to trimming and J lost 0 bases, with 12 bases between them. The CDR3 sequence is CASSLLGSSTDTQYF. For the CDR3, the DNA is TGTGCCAGCAGTCTGCTAGGCTCCAGCACAGATACGCAGTATTTT.

The rearrangement uses TRBV7-2 and TRBJ2-7, with no clear D. Germline loops: CDR1 SGHTA, CDR2 FQGNSA. The CDR3 extends over 13 amino acids. V was cut by 1 base and J by 3 bases, with 7 bases left in between. The CDR3 sequence is CASSLGPDYEQYF. The CDR3 coding sequence is TGTGCCAGCAGCTTAGGGCCAGACTACGAGCAGTACTTC.

This chain connects TRBV3-1 to TRBJ2-1; D is undetermined. CDR3 length: 12 amino acids. Trimming took 1 base from V and 9 from J, leaving 7 bases between them. CDR1 LGHDT and CDR2 YNNKEL come from the germline V gene (reference sequence). CDR3 in DNA: TGTGCCAGCAGCCAAGGGCGTCGTGAGCAGTTCTTC. The encoded protein is CASSQGRREQFF.

In this sample, this clonotype turned up a few times. The genes are TRBV20-1 and TRBJ2-7, with 9 bases fitting TRBD2. There are 12 residues in the CDR3. V lost 6 bases and J lost 9; bases outside the gene matches: 9. Per germline, CDR1 DFQATT and CDR2 SNEGSKA (reference sequence). The CDR3 spells CSAPVAGVGQYF. The CDR3 DNA reads as TGCAGTGCCCCGGTAGCGGGGGTGGGGCAGTACTTC.

This clonotype was counted only a few times. The gene calls are TRBV7-2 and TRBJ1-5; 7 bases map to TRBD1. CDR1 and CDR2 (germline): SGHTA, FQGNSA. The CDR3 is 15 residues long. Losses at the gene ends were 5 bases for V and 1 base for J; bases not matched to a gene: 5. The CDR3 spells CASSQGQWSNQPQHF. Here the CDR3 DNA reads TGTGCCAGCAGCCAGGGACAGTGGAGCAATCAGCCCCAGCATTTT.

CDR3 in DNA: TGTGCCAGCAGCTTAGACCACGGCTCTGGAAACACCATATATTTT. It yields the protein CASSLDHGSGNTIYF. The chain is built from TRBV7-2 and TRBJ1-3; no clear D. Germline lookup yields CDR1 SGHTA and CDR2 FQGNSA. The CDR3 runs to 15 residues. Trimming stripped 1 base from V and 0 bases from J, with 7 bases between.

The V gene is TRBV12-3 or TRBV12-4, the J gene TRBJ2-3; the match to TRBD1 covers 10 bases. This CDR3 contains 17 residues. V lost 2 bases and J lost 2; bases outside the gene matches: 7. This CDR3 reads CASSLWPTGGPTDTQYF. In DNA form, the CDR3 reads TGTGCCAGCAGTTTATGGCCGACAGGGGGCCCCACAGATACGCAGTATTTT.